Below, 7 T cell receptor beta chains from the same sample are listed, as sequenced in a study of siplizumab effects on memory and regulatory T cells. The protocol was immunoSEQ multiplex PCR, while the TCRdb copy is restricted to in-frame clones and leaves out a portion. The sample consists of about 56,000 clones, around 98% of them appearing once. Sequenced sample: naive CD8+ T cells sorted from blood. The receptor set was obtained from a human donor in good health.

A few counts support this clone. The chain uses TRBV28 and TRBJ2-7; the D call may be TRBD1 or TRBD2 (5 bases each). The CDR3 runs to 14 residues. Trimming left V 4 bases short and J 3 bases short, with 13 bases between. In germline, CDR1 is MDHEN, CDR2 SYDVKM. The CDR3 DNA is TGTGCCAGCAGTTCCTCCTGGGACCACTACGAGCAGTACTTC. It is translated as CASSSSWDHYEQYF.

The sample holds one count of this clone. This rearrangement joins TRBV5-6 to TRBJ2-5, with 9 bases lining up with TRBD2. The V gene's germline CDR1 is SGHDT and CDR2 YYEEEE. V was pared by 4 bases and J by 2 bases, with 3 bases of the junction left unmatched. There are 14 residues in the CDR3. The CDR3 nucleotides are TGTGCCAGCAGCAGACTAGCGGAACAAGAGACCCAGTACTTC. Translated, it gives CASSRLAEQETQYF. Looking up the rest from reference TRBV5-6 and TRBJ2-5 gives the full variable domain: DAGVTQSPTHLIKTRGQQVTLRCSPKSGHDTVSWYQQALGQGPQFIFQYYEEEERQRGNFPDRFSGHQFPNYSSELNVNALLLGDSALYLCASSRLAEQETQYFGPGTRLLVL.

The count of this clone is one. The V call is TRBV28, the J call TRBJ1-2; 7 positions match TRBD1. V was pared by 6 bases and J by 1 base, with 14 bases of the junction left unmatched. This CDR3 is built from 17 residues. CDR1 MDHEN and CDR2 SYDVKM come from the germline V gene. CDR3 loop: CASSYARQGLLNYGYTF. The CDR3 DNA reads as TGTGCCAGCAGCTACGCTCGACAGGGATTACTTAACTATGGCTACACCTTC.

This clone has only one observation. The genes are TRBV7-9 and TRBJ2-7; D gene uncertain. Trimming cost V 5 bases and J 6 bases, with 20 bases left between them. Germline CDR1 reads SEHNR; CDR2 reads FQNEAQ (reference sequence). This CDR3 has 15 amino acids. CDR3 sequence (DNA): TGTGCCAGCAGCCCCTCGATTCGTATCCCATTCGAGCAGTACTTC. Amino acids: CASSPSIRIPFEQYF.

The chain is built from TRBV29-1 and TRBJ2-3, with a tentative D call TRBD2 (5 bases). The CDR3 has 16 residues. Germline V gives CDR1 SQVTM, CDR2 ANQGSEA. V lost 6 bases and J 1 base, leaving 20 bases between the germline ends. For the CDR3, the DNA is TGCAGCGTCGTATCACCGGGCCTCGGGGGCACAGATACGCAGTATTTT. This gives the protein CSVVSPGLGGTDTQYF.

This clone was seen once. The chain carries TRBV6-6 and TRBJ1-4; 7 nucleotides agree with TRBD1. The CDR3 has 11 amino acids. Per the germline V gene, CDR1 is MNHNY and CDR2 is SVGAGI (reference sequence). Losses at the gene ends were 11 bases for V and 8 bases for J; bases not matched to a gene: 5. CDR3 bases: TGTGCCTCAGGGGGGAGAGAAAAACTGTTTTTT. Translation gives CASGGREKLFF.

The chain employs TRBV7-8 and TRBJ2-1; 7 bases agree with TRBD2. The ends lost 1 base at V and 5 bases at J; junction bases unmatched: 14. This CDR3 region has 18 residues. Germline V CDR1 and CDR2: SGHVS, FQNEAQ. The CDR3 region is CASSLVLVSAGADNEQFF. The DNA for the CDR3 is TGTGCCAGCAGCTTAGTTCTCGTGTCGGCGGGAGCCGACAATGAGCAGTTCTTC.